Given below is one TCR beta chain in context. The antigen is not known. The source of the sample is a study of cytomegalovirus exposure and HLA in healthy donors. PCR primers comprised 60 Vbeta and 13 Jbeta primers. Measured with immunoSEQ multiplex PCR; TCRdb has only the in-frame clones, and not every one. The sample lists 130,000 or so clones, roughly 70% occurring once. Study results and caveats: The investigators catalogued 164 TCR beta chains as cytomegalovirus-associated. In a later analysis, productive TCRs from donors in an Asian-associated ancestry cluster reportedly carried fewer N-insertions than the cohort mean.

The sequenced sample was PBMCs. The source of this sequence is a middle-aged woman in good health and CMV-seropositive.

CDR3 region: CASIPGTGSYGYTF. The CDR3 DNA reads as TGTGCCAGCATACCTGGGACAGGGAGCTATGGCTACACCTTC. The chain recombines TRBV7-2 with TRBJ1-2; 9 bases line up with TRBD1. V dropped 7 bases and J dropped 4; count of bases not matched to a gene: 7. The germline V gene encodes CDR1 SGHTA and CDR2 FQGNSA. CDR3 length: 14 residues.